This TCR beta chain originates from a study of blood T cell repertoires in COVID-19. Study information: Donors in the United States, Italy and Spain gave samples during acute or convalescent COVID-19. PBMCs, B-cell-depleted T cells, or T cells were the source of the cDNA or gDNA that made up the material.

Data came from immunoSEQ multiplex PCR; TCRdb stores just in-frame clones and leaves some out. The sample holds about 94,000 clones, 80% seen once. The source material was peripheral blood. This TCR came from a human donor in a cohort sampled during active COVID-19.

The CDR3 region is CASSVPPLREVRHEQFF. The CDR3 DNA follows: TGTGCCAGCAGTGTCCCCCCTCTGCGGGAGGTACGTCATGAGCAGTTCTTC. The chain carries TRBV6-1 and TRBJ2-1, with 8 positions matching TRBD2. Germline trimming cut 4 bases from V and 8 bases from J; bases unmatched to any gene: 16. The CDR3 loop spans 17 amino acids. The germline V gene encodes CDR1 MNHNS and CDR2 SASEGT.